This TCR beta chain was observed in a study of spatial heterogeneity in lung cancer. TCRdb called the 5' RACE reads again in MiXCR, with one record for every CDR3 protein. Seen here are approximately 800 distinct CDR3 sequences, about 21% observed once, and the top ten hold 30% to 45%. By share, this clonotype counts as medium-sized (0.01 to 0.1%). As an off-target read in a library built for alpha chains, this beta chain has a frequency of little significance. Stated time point: sample taken at primary tumor resection. Whole RNA, which was extracted from tumor, nontumor lung tissue or frozen PBMC, was sequenced without any cell sorting. J gave up 3 bases and V 4 bases, and 4 bases lay outside the gene matches. The CDR3 is 14 amino acids. Germline V gives CDR1 MNHNY, CDR2 SVGAGI (reference sequence).

The starting material was PBMCs, obtained at surgery. This sequence was found in a female donor with early-stage non-small cell lung cancer. V usage is TRBV6-6 and J usage is TRBJ1-1, with 8 bases lining up with TRBD1. CDR3: CASSFGQGDTEAFF. The CDR3 DNA reads TGTGCCAGCAGTTTCGGACAGGGAGACACTGAAGCTTTCTTT.